This T cell receptor (beta chain) was recovered during a study of graft-versus-host responses after intestinal transplantation. Study-wide results and caveats: GvH clones were found in recipient marrow; some appeared first in ileum or blood.

The V and J ends lost 6 bases and 0 bases respectively, with 5 bases between them. The CDR3 sequence is 13 residues long. Germline V lookup: CDR1 MNHEY, CDR2 SMNVEV (reference sequence). A word on this clone: The antigen is undetermined.

Sequenced by immunoSEQ multiplex PCR; TCRdb stores in-frame clones only, minus some. Here the sample spans more than 85,000 clones, approximately 82% being singletons. The receptor comes from a human donor who received an intestinal transplant. This specimen consisted of unstimulated CD4+ T cells sorted from spleen or lymph node cells, obtained before intestinal transplant. The chain combines TRBV27 with TRBJ1-4; D call uncertain. For the CDR3, the DNA is TGTGCCAGCAGGAGGGCAACTAATGAAAAACTGTTTTTT. Translation: CASRRATNEKLFF.